This T cell receptor (beta chain) is from a study of spatial heterogeneity in lung cancer (dated by TCRdb to about 2019). About the full investigation: Beta-chain transcripts were consistently detected in greater numbers than alpha-chain transcripts, which likely reflects a higher abundance of beta-chain transcripts. In non-small cell lung cancer, the study made a quantitative comparison of TCR alpha and beta repertoires among multiple tumor regions, matched nontumor lung and blood. In tumor regions, TCR transcript counts showed a strong correlation with a T cell transcriptional module score derived from matched bulk RNA-seq. In the raw uncorrected reads, each unique combination of TCR and UMI appeared more than ten times on average. Nonsynonymous mutation counts, determined by whole-exome sequencing of tumor tissue, were related to TCR repertoire features. Both alpha and beta chains were TCR-sequenced in roughly 200 tumor regions, some 64 matched nontumor lung samples and roughly 50 PBMC samples obtained at surgery. What the study reported, not specific to this receptor: Counts of ubiquitous and regional expanded TCRs were found to correlate with counts of ubiquitous and regional nonsynonymous mutations, respectively. The tumor nonsynonymous mutation count correlated with the number of expanded intratumoral alpha and beta TCRs. TCR-seq was estimated to cover only approximately 7% of tumor T cells for alpha chains and about 13% for beta chains. Confirming at a functional level the hypothesis that regional TCRs recognize regional mutations was considered to require additional single-cell paired TCR alpha and beta sequencing.

The CDR3 numbers 13 residues from cysteine through phenylalanine. CDR3 DNA is the only sequence kept; it has 39 bases, read in frame from the first base. The germline V gene (reference sequence) specifies GTSNPN as CDR1 and SVGIG as CDR2. From V the trimming removes 3 bases and from J it removes 5 bases, while the gene matches leave 7 bases of the junction unaccounted for. Receptor libraries were prepared by 5' RACE. Sequencing took place on a NextSeq 500. In the TCR library protocol, a unique molecular identifier was attached to each TCR cDNA molecule so that PCR and sequencing errors could be corrected. Regarding the original processing steps: TCR identification, UMI-based error correction and CDR3 extraction were all carried out with Decombinator tools. TCRs above a frequency of 2 per 1,000, corresponding to the top 1% of the tumor frequency distribution, were defined as expanded. Expanded tumor TCRs statistically deemed absent (corrected P<0.05) from at least one tumor region were classed as regional, and all other expanded tumor TCRs were classed as ubiquitous. Each repertoire was subsampled 100 times to 5,000 TCRs, after which Renyi diversity was computed with the R vegan package. CDR3 similarity networks were constructed using string-kernel similarity of amino acid triplets, with links drawn between CDR3s whose pairwise similarity was above 0.82. TCRdb reprocessing: public reads trimmed at Q25 with fastp, clones called with MiXCR, in-frame beta chains kept. Rows are combined by CDR3 protein, so each entry shows the most common genes and DNA. TCRdb assigned the V and J calls; the authors' analysis was not used. A total of about 3,000 distinct CDR3 sequences appear in this sample, roughly 6.5% of them only once. Under 9.5% of the sample comes from the top ten.

The time point label, as the study defines it: sample taken at primary tumor resection. The donors were about 65 patients from the lung TRACERx cohort who had early-stage, untreated non-small cell lung cancer. Without any cell sorting, TCR sequencing was performed on whole RNA extracted either from tumor and nontumor lung tissue or from cryopreserved PBMC samples. Only patients for whom sufficient RNA was available from at least two tumor regions were selected for TCR sequencing. A lung pathologist reviewed the tumor and adjacent nontumor lung specimens before the specimens were selected. This clonotype has more than one count but fewer than ten. The antigen it binds to is not known. Base quality data are lacking; no much larger clone is found one base away. For a library built for alpha chains, this beta chain is a stray read; little rests on its size.

Here the sequenced sample was lung tumor tissue, taken at surgery. The source is a male donor with early-stage non-small cell lung cancer. The chain is assembled from TRBV30 and TRBJ2-7; 7 nucleotides in the junction match TRBD2. The CDR3 sequence is CAWRLPGLNEQYF. The DNA is TGTGCCTGGAGGCTACCGGGACTAAACGAGCAGTACTTC.